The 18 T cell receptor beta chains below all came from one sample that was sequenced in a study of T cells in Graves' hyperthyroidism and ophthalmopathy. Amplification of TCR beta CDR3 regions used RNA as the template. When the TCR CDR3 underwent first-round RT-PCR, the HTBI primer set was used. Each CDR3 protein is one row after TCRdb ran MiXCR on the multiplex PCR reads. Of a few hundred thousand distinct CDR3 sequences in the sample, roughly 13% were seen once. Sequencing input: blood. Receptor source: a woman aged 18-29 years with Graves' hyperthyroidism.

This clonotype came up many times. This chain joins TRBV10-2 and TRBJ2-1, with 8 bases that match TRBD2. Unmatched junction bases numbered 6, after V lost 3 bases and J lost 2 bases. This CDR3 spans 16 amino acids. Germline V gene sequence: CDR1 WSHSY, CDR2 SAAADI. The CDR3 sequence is CASSDPALAAYNEQFF. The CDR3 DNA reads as TGCGCCAGCAGTGACCCCGCACTAGCGGCCTACAATGAGCAGTTCTTC.

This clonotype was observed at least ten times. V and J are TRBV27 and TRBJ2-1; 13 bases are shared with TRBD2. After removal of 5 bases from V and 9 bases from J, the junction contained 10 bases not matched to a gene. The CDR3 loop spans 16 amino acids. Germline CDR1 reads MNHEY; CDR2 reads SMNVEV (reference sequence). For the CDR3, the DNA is TGTGCCAGCAGTCTAAGGACTAGCGGGAGAATGGGTGAGCAGTTCTTC. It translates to CASSLRTSGRMGEQFF.

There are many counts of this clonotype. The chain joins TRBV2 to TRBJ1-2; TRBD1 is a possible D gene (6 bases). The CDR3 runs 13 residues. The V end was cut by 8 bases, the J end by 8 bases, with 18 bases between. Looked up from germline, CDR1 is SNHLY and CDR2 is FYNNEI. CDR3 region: CASLFNRAGGYTF. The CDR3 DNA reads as TGTGCCAGCTTATTTAACAGGGCCGGGGGCTACACCTTC.

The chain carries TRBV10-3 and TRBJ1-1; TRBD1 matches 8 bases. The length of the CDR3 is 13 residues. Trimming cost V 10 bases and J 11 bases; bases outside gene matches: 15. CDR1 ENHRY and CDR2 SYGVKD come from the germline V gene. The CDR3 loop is CATLDREGYKAFF. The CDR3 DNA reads TGTGCCACCTTGGACAGGGAAGGCTATAAGGCTTTCTTT.

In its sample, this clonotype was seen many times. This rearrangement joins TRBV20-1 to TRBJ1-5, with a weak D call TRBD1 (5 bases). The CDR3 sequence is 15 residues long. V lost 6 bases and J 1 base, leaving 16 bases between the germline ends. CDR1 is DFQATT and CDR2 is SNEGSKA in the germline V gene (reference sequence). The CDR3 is CSALRGRTSNQPQHF. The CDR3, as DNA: TGCAGTGCCCTGAGGGGACGCACGAGCAATCAGCCCCAGCATTTT.

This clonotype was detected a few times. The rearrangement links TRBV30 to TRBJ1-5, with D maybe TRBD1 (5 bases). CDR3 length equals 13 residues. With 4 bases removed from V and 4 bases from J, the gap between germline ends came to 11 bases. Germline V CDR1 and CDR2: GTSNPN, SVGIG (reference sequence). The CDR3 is CAWNLGGNQPQHF. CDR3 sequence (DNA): TGTGCCTGGAACCTGGGGGGTAATCAGCCCCAGCATTTT.

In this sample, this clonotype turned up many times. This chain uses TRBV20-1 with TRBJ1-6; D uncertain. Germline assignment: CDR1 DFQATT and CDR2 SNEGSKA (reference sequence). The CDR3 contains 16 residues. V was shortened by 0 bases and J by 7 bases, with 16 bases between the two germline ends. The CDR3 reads CSARDPAENFNSPLHF. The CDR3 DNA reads TGCAGTGCTAGAGATCCCGCAGAAAATTTCAATTCACCCCTCCACTTT.

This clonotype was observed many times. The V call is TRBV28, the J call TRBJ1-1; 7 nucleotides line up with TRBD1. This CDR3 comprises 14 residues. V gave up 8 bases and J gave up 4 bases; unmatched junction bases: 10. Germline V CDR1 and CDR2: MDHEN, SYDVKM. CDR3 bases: TGTGCCAGCCTTCGACAGGGTGGTGTCACTGAAGCTTTCTTT. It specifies CASLRQGGVTEAFF. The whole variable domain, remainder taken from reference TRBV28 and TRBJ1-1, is DVKVTQSSRYLVKRTGEKVFLECVQDMDHENMFWYRQDPGLGLRLIYFSYDVKMKEKGDIPEGYSVSREKKERFSLILESASTNQTSMYLCASLRQGGVTEAFFGQGTRLTVV.

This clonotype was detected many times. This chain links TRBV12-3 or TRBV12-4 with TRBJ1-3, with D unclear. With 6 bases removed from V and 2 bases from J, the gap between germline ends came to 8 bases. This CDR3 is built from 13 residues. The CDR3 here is CASSLTTGNTIYF. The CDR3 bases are TGTGCCAGCAGCCTGACAACTGGAAACACCATATATTTT.

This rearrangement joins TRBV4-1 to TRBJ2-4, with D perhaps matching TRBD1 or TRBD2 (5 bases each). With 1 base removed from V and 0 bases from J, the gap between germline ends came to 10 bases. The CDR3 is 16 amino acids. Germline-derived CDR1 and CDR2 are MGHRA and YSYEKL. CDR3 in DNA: TGCGCCAGCAGCCAAGGAGGGGAAGGAGCCAAAAACATTCAGTACTTC. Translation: CASSQGGEGAKNIQYF.

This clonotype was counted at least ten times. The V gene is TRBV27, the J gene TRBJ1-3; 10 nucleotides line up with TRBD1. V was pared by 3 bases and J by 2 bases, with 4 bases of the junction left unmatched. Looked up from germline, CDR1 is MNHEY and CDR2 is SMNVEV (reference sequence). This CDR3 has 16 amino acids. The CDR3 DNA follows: TGTGCCAGCAGTTTGACCGGGACAGGGGCTGGAAACACCATATATTTT. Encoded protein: CASSLTGTGAGNTIYF.

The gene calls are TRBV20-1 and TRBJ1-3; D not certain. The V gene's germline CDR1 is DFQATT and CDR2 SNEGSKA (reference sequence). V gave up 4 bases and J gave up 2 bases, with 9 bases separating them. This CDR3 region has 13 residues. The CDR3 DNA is TGCAGTGCTATAGACCGAACTGGAAACACCATATATTTT. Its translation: CSAIDRTGNTIYF.

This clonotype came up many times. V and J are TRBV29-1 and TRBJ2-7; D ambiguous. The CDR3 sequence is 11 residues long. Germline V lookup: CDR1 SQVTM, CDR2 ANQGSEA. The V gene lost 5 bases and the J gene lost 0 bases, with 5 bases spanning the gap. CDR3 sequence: CSVTNSYEQYF. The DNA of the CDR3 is TGCAGCGTTACCAACTCCTACGAGCAGTACTTC.

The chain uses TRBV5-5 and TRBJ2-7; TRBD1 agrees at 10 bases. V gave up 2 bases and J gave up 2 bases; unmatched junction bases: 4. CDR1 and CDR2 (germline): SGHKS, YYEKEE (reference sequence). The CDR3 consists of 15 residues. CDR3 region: CASSLHGTGAYEQYF. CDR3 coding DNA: TGTGCCAGCAGCTTACATGGGACAGGGGCCTACGAGCAGTACTTC.

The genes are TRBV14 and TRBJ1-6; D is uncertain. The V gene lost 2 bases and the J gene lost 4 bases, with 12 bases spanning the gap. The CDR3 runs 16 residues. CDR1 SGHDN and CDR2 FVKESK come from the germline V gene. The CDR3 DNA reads TGTGCCAGCAGCCAATTAACTCCGGGATATAATTCACCCCTCCACTTT. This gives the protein CASSQLTPGYNSPLHF.

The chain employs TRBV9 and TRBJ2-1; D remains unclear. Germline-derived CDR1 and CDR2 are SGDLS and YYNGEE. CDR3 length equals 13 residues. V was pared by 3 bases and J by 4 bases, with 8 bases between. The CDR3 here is CASSGSDYNEQFF. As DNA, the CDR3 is TGTGCCAGCAGCGGAAGCGATTACAATGAGCAGTTCTTC. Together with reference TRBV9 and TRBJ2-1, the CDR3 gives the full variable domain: DSGVTQTPKHLITATGQRVTLRCSPRSGDLSVYWYQQSLDQGLQFLIQYYNGEERAKGNILERFSAQQFPDLHSELNLSSLELGDSALYFCASSGSDYNEQFFGPGTRLTVL.

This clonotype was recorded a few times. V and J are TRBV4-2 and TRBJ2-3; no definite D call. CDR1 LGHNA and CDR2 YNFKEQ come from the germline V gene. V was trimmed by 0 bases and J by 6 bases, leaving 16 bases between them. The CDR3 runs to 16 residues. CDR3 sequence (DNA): TGTGCCAGCAGCCAAGATAGCCAGCTAGTATCTGATACGCAGTATTTT. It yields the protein CASSQDSQLVSDTQYF.

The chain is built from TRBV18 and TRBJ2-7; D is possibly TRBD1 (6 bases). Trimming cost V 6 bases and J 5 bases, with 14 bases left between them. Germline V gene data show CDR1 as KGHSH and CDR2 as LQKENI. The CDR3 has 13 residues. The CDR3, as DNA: TGTGCCAGCTCGCTTACAGGGCCCCACGAGCAGTACTTC. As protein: CASSLTGPHEQYF.